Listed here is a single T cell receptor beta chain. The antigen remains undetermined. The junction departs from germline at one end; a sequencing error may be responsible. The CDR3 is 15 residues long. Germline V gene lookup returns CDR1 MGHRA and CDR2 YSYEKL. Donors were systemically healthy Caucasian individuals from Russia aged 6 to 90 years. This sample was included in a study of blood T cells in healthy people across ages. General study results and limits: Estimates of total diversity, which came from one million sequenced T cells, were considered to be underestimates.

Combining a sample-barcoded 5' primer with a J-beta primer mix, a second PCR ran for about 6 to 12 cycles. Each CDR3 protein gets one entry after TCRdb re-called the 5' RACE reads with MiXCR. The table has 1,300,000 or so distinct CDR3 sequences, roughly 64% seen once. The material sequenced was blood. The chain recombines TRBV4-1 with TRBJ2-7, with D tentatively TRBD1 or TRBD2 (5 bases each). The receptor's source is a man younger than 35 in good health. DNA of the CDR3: TGCGCCAGCGGCCAAGTGTCCGGGGCCCTCGGCGAGCAGTACTTC. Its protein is CASGQVSGALGEQYF.